One and the same sample provided the 32 T cell receptor beta chains below, sequenced in a study of vaccination and CD4 T cells after COVID-19. Sequencing of the DNA from cultured CD4+ T cells was carried out with the Oncomine TCR Beta short-read assay. From the PCR reads, TCRdb called clonotypes with MiXCR, one entry per CDR3 protein. Found here are some 17,000 distinct CDR3 sequences, around 75% of them singletons; the top ten hold about 16%. Treatment here: roughly ten-day PBMC culture with coronavirus spike peptide pools or control peptides (ViraFEST assay). The antigens of these receptors remain unknown. The source material was CD4+ T cells from blood, cultured in vitro. These receptors were obtained from a human donor who had recovered from COVID-19.

The chain joins TRBV18 to TRBJ1-1; no firm D call. V was trimmed by 0 bases and J by 3 bases, leaving 11 bases between them. Germline CDR1 KGHSH, CDR2 LQKENI. The CDR3 loop spans 15 amino acids. CDR3: CASSPPNRVHTEAFF. The CDR3 nucleotides read TGTGCCAGCTCACCACCCAACCGGGTTCACACTGAAGCTTTCTTT.

This clonotype turned up a few times. The rearrangement links TRBV7-8 to TRBJ1-3; D perhaps matches TRBD1 (5 bases). CDR3 length: 15 residues. The germline V gene has CDR1 SGHVS and CDR2 FQNEAQ. Trimming stripped 1 base from V and 2 bases from J, with 9 bases between. The CDR3 nucleotides are TGTGCCAGCAGCTTAGTGCTGGGGGCTGGAAACACCATATATTTT. Translated, it gives CASSLVLGAGNTIYF.

V is TRBV19 and J is TRBJ1-1; no clear D. Germline CDR1 is LNHDA and CDR2 is SQIVND (reference sequence). CDR3 length equals 13 residues. V gave up 3 bases and J gave up 3 bases, with 8 bases separating them. The CDR3 DNA follows: TGTGCCAGTAGTATTCGTAGGGACACTGAAGCTTTCTTT. Encoded protein: CASSIRRDTEAFF.

J is TRBJ2-3 and V is TRBV27; D call uncertain. CDR3 length: 12 amino acids. The V gene's germline CDR1 is MNHEY and CDR2 SMNVEV (reference sequence). Trimming shortened V by 5 bases and J by 0 bases, and 3 bases separated the two germline ends. The CDR3, as DNA: TGTGCCAGCAGTCCCAGCACAGATACGCAGTATTTT. The encoded protein is CASSPSTDTQYF.

This chain joins TRBV10-3 and TRBJ1-6; D is uncertain. CDR1 ENHRY and CDR2 SYGVKD come from the germline V gene. The length of the CDR3 is 11 residues. V shed 8 bases and J shed 5 bases, with 4 bases lying between them. CDR3 in amino acids: CAIGDNSPLHF. The DNA of the CDR3 is TGTGCCATCGGGGATAATTCACCCCTCCACTTT.

This clonotype was recorded only once. This chain links TRBV6-1 with TRBJ2-7; D possibly corresponds to TRBD2 (6 bases). Germline V gene lookup returns CDR1 MNHNS and CDR2 SASEGT. Trimming stripped 3 bases from V and 2 bases from J, with 14 bases between. The CDR3 has 15 residues. CDR3 region: CASSEPRDWAYEQYF. For the CDR3, the DNA is TGTGCCAGCAGTGAGCCCCGGGACTGGGCCTACGAGCAGTACTTC.

The chain is built from TRBV6-2 or TRBV6-3 and TRBJ2-3; D is unresolved. The CDR3 length is 16 residues. From germline, CDR1 is MNHEY and CDR2 SVGEGT. V gave up 2 bases and J gave up 2 bases, with 14 bases separating them. The CDR3 loop reads CASSYDRTTATDTQYF. Here the CDR3 DNA reads TGTGCCAGCAGTTACGACCGCACTACCGCCACAGATACGCAGTATTTT.

This clonotype is a singleton in its sample. This chain links TRBV20-1 with TRBJ2-1; 8 bases map to TRBD2. V lost 0 bases, J lost 8 bases, and 12 bases stayed unmatched. The CDR3 is 16 residues long. CDR1 and CDR2 from the germline V gene are DFQATT and SNEGSKA (reference sequence). CDR3 nucleotide sequence: TGCAGTGCTAGAGATCTCAAGCGGGAGTGGTTGGATGAGCAGTTCTTC. Translated: CSARDLKREWLDEQFF.

The chain carries TRBV10-3 and TRBJ1-5; D is perhaps TRBD1 (5 bases). V dropped 3 bases and J dropped 4 bases, with 10 bases sitting between them. This CDR3 comprises 14 residues. The germline gives CDR1 ENHRY, CDR2 SYGVKD. CDR3 in amino acids: CAISDGQGNQPQHF. The CDR3, as DNA: TGTGCCATCAGTGATGGGCAGGGTAATCAGCCCCAGCATTTT.

The rearrangement joins TRBV7-2 to TRBJ1-2; D is perhaps TRBD1 (6 bases). The CDR3 is made up of 15 amino acids. Germline V CDR1 and CDR2: SGHTA, FQGNSA. Trimming took off 4 bases at V and 4 bases at J, with 16 bases between the two ends. The CDR3 reads CASSSKGVALYGYTF. CDR3 DNA sequence: TGTGCCAGCAGCTCCAAGGGGGTTGCCCTCTATGGCTACACCTTC. The variable domain in full, with the rest retrieved from reference TRBV7-2 and TRBJ1-2, is GAGVSQSPSNKVTEKGKDVELRCDPISGHTALYWYRQSLGQGLEFLIYFQGNSAPDKSGLPSDRFSAERTGGSVSTLTIQRTQQEDSAVYLCASSSKGVALYGYTFGSGTRLTVV.

V and J are TRBV20-1 and TRBJ2-3; possible D gene TRBD1, 5 bases. The CDR3 sequence is 15 residues long. Per the germline V gene, CDR1 is DFQATT and CDR2 is SNEGSKA (reference sequence). Between the trimmed V and J ends, which lost 2 bases and 0 bases, there was a span of 12 bases. In DNA form, the CDR3 reads TGCAGTGCTAGACAGGGCACTACTAGCACAGATACGCAGTATTTT. Its translation: CSARQGTTSTDTQYF.

The chain employs TRBV28 and TRBJ2-1, with D maybe TRBD2 (7 bases). The CDR3 has 13 residues. The germline V gene has CDR1 MDHEN and CDR2 SYDVKM. Trimming removed 5 bases from V and 8 bases from J, with 13 bases in between. The CDR3 here is CASSLQGRDEQFF. CDR3 coding DNA: TGTGCCAGCAGTCTTCAGGGGAGGGATGAGCAGTTCTTC.

The rearrangement links TRBV20-1 to TRBJ1-5; TRBD1 aligns across 7 bases. The CDR3 totals 15 residues. The germline V gene encodes CDR1 DFQATT and CDR2 SNEGSKA (reference sequence). Trimming cost V 1 base and J 4 bases; bases outside gene matches: 7. CDR3 sequence: CSARGQGLGNQPQHF. CDR3 bases: TGCAGTGCTAGAGGACAGGGCTTGGGAAATCAGCCCCAGCATTTT.

Notes on this clonotype: A junction end diverges from the germline sequence, so it may reflect a read error. The rearrangement links TRBV6-5 to TRBJ2-7; possible D gene TRBD1, 6 bases. This CDR3 spans 15 amino acids. The germline gives CDR1 MNHEY, CDR2 SVGAGI. The CDR3 nucleotides read TGTGCCAGCAGTTACTCAAGGACAGACACCTACGGGCAGTACTTC. The encoded protein is CASSYSRTDTYGQYF.

The chain carries TRBV18 and TRBJ2-5; no firm D call. This CDR3 contains 14 residues. The germline V gene encodes CDR1 KGHSH and CDR2 LQKENI. V dropped 0 bases and J dropped 7 bases, with 12 bases sitting between them. CDR3: CASSPPRPDGTQYF. CDR3 sequence (DNA): TGTGCCAGCTCACCACCCCGACCCGACGGGACCCAGTACTTC.

This clonotype occurred a few times. V gene TRBV2 combines with J gene TRBJ2-2; 11 positions match TRBD1. Germline V gene lookup returns CDR1 SNHLY and CDR2 FYNNEI. The trim removed 6 bases at V and 2 bases at J, leaving 2 bases unmatched. The length of the CDR3 is 15 residues. CDR3 bases: TGTGCCAGCAGGCGGACAGGGGGCAACACCGGGGAGCTGTTTTTT. This sequence encodes CASRRTGGNTGELFF.

The V and J genes are TRBV7-9 and TRBJ1-1; D might be TRBD1 (5 bases). V was shortened by 1 base and J by 11 bases, with 8 bases between the two germline ends. The CDR3 sequence is 11 residues long. Germline-derived CDR1 and CDR2 are SEHNR and FQNEAQ (reference sequence). CDR3 sequence: CASSLGQLAFF. The CDR3 DNA sequence: TGTGCCAGCAGCTTAGGACAGTTGGCTTTCTTT.

The chain couples TRBV6-1 to TRBJ2-7, with 8 bases fitting TRBD1. The V gene's germline CDR1 is MNHNS and CDR2 SASEGT. With V trimmed by 6 bases and J by 1 base, 5 bases remained unmatched. The CDR3 totals 14 residues. CDR3 sequence reads: CASSRQGLSYEQYF. The CDR3 DNA is TGTGCCAGCAGCCGACAGGGGTTGTCCTACGAGCAGTACTTC.

This sequence joins TRBV5-1 and TRBJ2-3; D gene ambiguous. Trimming left V 0 bases short and J 2 bases short, with 10 bases between. Per the germline V gene, CDR1 is SGHRS and CDR2 is YFSETQ. This CDR3 contains 15 residues. The CDR3 protein is CASSLGGTNTDTQYF. The CDR3 region has the DNA TGCGCCAGCAGCTTGGGCGGAACCAACACAGATACGCAGTATTTT.

The genes are TRBV14 and TRBJ1-1; tentatively, D is TRBD1 (5 bases). V was trimmed by 3 bases and J by 3 bases, leaving 11 bases between them. Germline V gene data show CDR1 as SGHDN and CDR2 as FVKESK. The CDR3 sequence is 14 residues long. CDR3 DNA sequence: TGTGCCAGCAGCCACCGCGACAGATACACTGAAGCTTTCTTT. Translation: CASSHRDRYTEAFF.

In DNA, the CDR3 is TGCGCCAGCAGTGAGCCAAGGGGTCCCCTCCACTTT. Its translation is CASSEPRGPLHF. This chain links TRBV10-1 with TRBJ1-6, with a weak D call TRBD1 (5 bases). Germline V lookup: CDR1 WNHNN, CDR2 SYGVQD (reference sequence). Trimming removed 2 bases from V and 13 bases from J, with 9 bases in between. The CDR3 runs to 12 residues.

The table lists this clonotype with a few counts. This CDR3 is CASSYDGQGADTQYF. Here the CDR3 DNA reads TGTGCCAGCAGTTACGACGGACAGGGGGCAGATACGCAGTATTTT. The chain combines TRBV6-5 with TRBJ2-3; 10 nucleotides line up with TRBD1. This CDR3 has 15 residues. Germline V gives CDR1 MNHEY, CDR2 SVGAGI. After removal of 2 bases from V and 4 bases from J, the junction contained 3 bases not matched to a gene.

The genes are TRBV28 and TRBJ2-3, with TRBD2 identical over 13 bases. J gave up 7 bases and V 6 bases, and 7 bases lay outside the gene matches. Germline assignment: CDR1 MDHEN and CDR2 SYDVKM. The CDR3 runs 15 residues. The CDR3 DNA is TGTGCCAGCAGCAGTACTAGCGGGAGGGGAAATACGCAGTATTTT. It encodes CASSSTSGRGNTQYF. The complete variable domain, with remaining parts taken from reference TRBV28 and TRBJ2-3, reads DVKVTQSSRYLVKRTGEKVFLECVQDMDHENMFWYRQDPGLGLRLIYFSYDVKMKEKGDIPEGYSVSREKKERFSLILESASTNQTSMYLCASSSTSGRGNTQYFGPGTRLTVL.

This clonotype was seen only once. The chain links TRBV19 to TRBJ1-2; D is possibly TRBD1 (5 bases). The germline V gene has CDR1 LNHDA and CDR2 SQIVND (reference sequence). The CDR3 spans 14 residues. Trimming shortened V by 7 bases and J by 5 bases, and 17 bases separated the two germline ends. The CDR3 bases are TGTGCCAGTAATGGGAAAAGGGGACGGTATGGCTACACCTTC. Amino acid sequence: CASNGKRGRYGYTF.

This clonotype turned up a few times. The rearrangement joins TRBV7-9 to TRBJ1-2; D is possibly TRBD1 (5 bases). CDR1 is SEHNR and CDR2 is FQNEAQ in the germline V gene (reference sequence). The CDR3 loop spans 14 amino acids. The V and J ends lost 5 bases and 1 base respectively, with 11 bases between them. The CDR3 is CASSPGGGNYGYTF. CDR3 DNA sequence: TGTGCCAGCAGCCCCGGCGGGGGTAACTATGGCTACACCTTC. Filled out from reference TRBV7-9 and TRBJ1-2, the complete variable domain reads DTGVSQNPRHKITKRGQNVTFRCDPISEHNRLYWYRQTLGQGPEFLTYFQNEAQLEKSRLLSDRFSAERPKGSFSTLEIQRTEQGDSAMYLCASSPGGGNYGYTFGSGTRLTVV.

The chain is built from TRBV20-1 and TRBJ2-2; D is possibly TRBD2 (6 bases). Trimming pared 3 bases from V and 7 bases from J, leaving 9 bases between. The CDR3 sequence is 12 residues long. Germline lookup yields CDR1 DFQATT and CDR2 SNEGSKA (reference sequence). CDR3 sequence: CSASREIGELFF. CDR3 sequence (DNA): TGCAGTGCTAGTCGGGAGATCGGGGAGCTGTTTTTT.

This clonotype appeared a few times. The chain recombines TRBV5-4 with TRBJ1-1; TRBD1 is a possible D gene (6 bases). V lost 0 bases and J 5 bases, leaving 14 bases between the germline ends. The germline V gene encodes CDR1 SGHNT and CDR2 YYREEE (reference sequence). CDR3 length: 15 amino acids. CDR3 sequence (DNA): TGTGCCAGCAGCTTGGATCCCAGGGGCGGGACTGAAGCTTTCTTT. Amino acid sequence: CASSLDPRGGTEAFF.

The V gene is TRBV30, the J gene TRBJ2-1; D may be TRBD1 or TRBD2 (5 bases each). The CDR3 loop spans 14 amino acids. V was cut by 4 bases and J by 2 bases, with 12 bases left in between. CDR1 is GTSNPN and CDR2 is SVGIG in the germline V gene (reference sequence). CDR3 sequence: CAWTRDPTYNEQFF. For the CDR3, the DNA is TGTGCCTGGACCAGGGACCCTACCTACAATGAGCAGTTCTTC.

J is TRBJ2-3 and V is TRBV27; D gene uncertain. Trimming left V 0 bases short and J 5 bases short, with 3 bases between. There are 12 residues in the CDR3. CDR1 is MNHEY and CDR2 is SMNVEV in the germline V gene (reference sequence). CDR3 amino acids: CASSLSRDTQYF. The CDR3 bases are TGTGCCAGCAGTTTATCCCGAGATACGCAGTATTTT.

The chain employs TRBV6-2 or TRBV6-3 and TRBJ2-3; TRBD1 or TRBD2 may be the D gene (6 bases each). From germline, CDR1 is MNHEY and CDR2 SVGEGT. Trimming cost V 5 bases and J 4 bases, with 13 bases left between them. The CDR3 totals 14 residues. The CDR3: CASSVVGGADTQYF. The CDR3, as DNA: TGTGCCAGCAGTGTCGTGGGGGGCGCAGATACGCAGTATTTT.

The chain couples TRBV11-3 to TRBJ2-2; D call uncertain. V lost 0 bases, J lost 4 bases, and 9 bases lay in between. The germline gives CDR1 SGHNT, CDR2 YENEEA. This CDR3 comprises 15 residues. CDR3 in amino acids: CASSLEGWGTGELFF. In nucleotides, the CDR3 is TGTGCCAGCAGCTTAGAGGGATGGGGCACCGGGGAGCTGTTTTTT.

The chain employs TRBV30 and TRBJ2-2, with D unclear. V shed 3 bases and J shed 6 bases, with 5 bases lying between them. CDR1 and CDR2 from the germline V gene are GTSNPN and SVGIG (reference sequence). The CDR3 is made up of 11 amino acids. This CDR3 is CAWRTAGELFF. In DNA, the CDR3 is TGTGCCTGGAGAACGGCCGGGGAGCTGTTTTTT.